In its sample, the clone carrying this T cell receptor beta chain was seen a few times. Its antigen is as yet unknown. There are 14 residues in the CDR3. V gave up 0 bases and J gave up 4 bases, with 8 bases separating them. The germline V gene has CDR1 MNHNY and CDR2 SVGAGI (reference sequence). This record comes from a study of blood T cells in healthy people across ages. RNA extraction gave at least 5 micrograms of total RNA per sample. With a J-beta primer mix and a sample-barcoded 5' primer, a second PCR ran roughly 6 to 12 cycles. CDR3-containing paired-end reads numbered at least 2.5 million in each sample. Each CDR3 protein is one row after TCRdb ran MiXCR on the 5' RACE reads. The data hold 1.5 million to 2 million distinct CDR3 sequences, with 34% observed a single time. Points from the study as a whole: There were more naive CD4+ cells and higher diversity in long-lived donors than in aged donors. Measured against age, TCR beta diversity per million T cells decreased in a roughly linear manner.

The chain is built from TRBV6-6 and TRBJ2-3; no firm D call. The receptor's source is a woman aged 30 to 39 in good health. Sequencing input: blood. In DNA, the CDR3 is TGTGCCAGCAGTTACTCTCCACCACCAGATACGCAGTATTTT. Residues: CASSYSPPPDTQYF.